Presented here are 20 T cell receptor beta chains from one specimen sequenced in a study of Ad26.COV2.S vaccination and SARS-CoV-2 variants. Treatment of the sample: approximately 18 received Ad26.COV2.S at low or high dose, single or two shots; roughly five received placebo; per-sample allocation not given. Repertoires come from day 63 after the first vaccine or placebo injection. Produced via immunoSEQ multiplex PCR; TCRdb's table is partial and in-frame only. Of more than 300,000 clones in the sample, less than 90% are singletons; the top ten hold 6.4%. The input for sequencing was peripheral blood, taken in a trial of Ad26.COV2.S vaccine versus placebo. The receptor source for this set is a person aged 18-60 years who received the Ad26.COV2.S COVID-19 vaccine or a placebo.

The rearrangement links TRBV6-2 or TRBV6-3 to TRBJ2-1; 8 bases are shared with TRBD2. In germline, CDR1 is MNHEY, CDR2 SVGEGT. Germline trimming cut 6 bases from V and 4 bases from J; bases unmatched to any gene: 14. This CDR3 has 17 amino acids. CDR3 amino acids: CASSGGVAGPRYNEQFF. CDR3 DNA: TGTGCCAGCAGCGGGGGGGTAGCGGGACCGAGATACAATGAGCAGTTCTTC.

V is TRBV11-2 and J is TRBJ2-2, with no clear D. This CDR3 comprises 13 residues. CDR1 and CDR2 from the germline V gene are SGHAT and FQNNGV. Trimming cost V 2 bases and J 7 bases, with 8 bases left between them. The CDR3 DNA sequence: TGTGCCAGCAGCTTAAATATTGTCGGGGAGCTGTTTTTT. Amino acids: CASSLNIVGELFF.

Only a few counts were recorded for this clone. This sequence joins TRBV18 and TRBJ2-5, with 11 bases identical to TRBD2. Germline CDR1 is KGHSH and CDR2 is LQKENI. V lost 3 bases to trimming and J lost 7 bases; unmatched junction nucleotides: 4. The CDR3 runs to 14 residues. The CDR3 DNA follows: TGTGCCAGCTCACCCCGAGGACTAGCGGGGACCCAGTACTTC. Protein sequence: CASSPRGLAGTQYF.

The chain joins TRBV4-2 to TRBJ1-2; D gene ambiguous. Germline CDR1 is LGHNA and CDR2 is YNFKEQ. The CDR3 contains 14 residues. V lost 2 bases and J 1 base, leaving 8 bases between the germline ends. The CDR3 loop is CASSQLQVNYGYTF. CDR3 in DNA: TGTGCCAGCAGCCAACTTCAGGTTAACTATGGCTACACCTTC.

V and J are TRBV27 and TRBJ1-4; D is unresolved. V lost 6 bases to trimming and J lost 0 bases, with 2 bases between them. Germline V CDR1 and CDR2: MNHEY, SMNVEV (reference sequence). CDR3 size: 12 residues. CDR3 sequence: CASRTTNEKLFF. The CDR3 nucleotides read TGTGCCAGCAGAACAACTAATGAAAAACTGTTTTTT.

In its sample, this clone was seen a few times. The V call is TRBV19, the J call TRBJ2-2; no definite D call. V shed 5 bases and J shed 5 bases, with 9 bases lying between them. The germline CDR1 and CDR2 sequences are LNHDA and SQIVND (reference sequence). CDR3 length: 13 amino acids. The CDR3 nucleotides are TGTGCCAGTAGTCGATCCCGAACCGGGGAGCTGTTTTTT. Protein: CASSRSRTGELFF. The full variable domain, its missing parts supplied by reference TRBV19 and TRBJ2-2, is DGGITQSPKYLFRKEGQNVTLSCEQNLNHDAMYWYRQDPGQGLRLIYYSQIVNDFQKGDIAEGYSVSREKKESFPLTVTSAQKNPTAFYLCASSRSRTGELFFGEGSRLTVL.

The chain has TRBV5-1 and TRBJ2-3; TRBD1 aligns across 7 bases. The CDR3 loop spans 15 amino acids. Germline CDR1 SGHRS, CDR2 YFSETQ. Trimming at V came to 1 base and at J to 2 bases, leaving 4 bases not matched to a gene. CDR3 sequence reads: CASSLRQGVTDTQYF. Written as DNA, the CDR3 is TGCGCCAGCAGCTTGAGACAGGGTGTCACAGATACGCAGTATTTT.

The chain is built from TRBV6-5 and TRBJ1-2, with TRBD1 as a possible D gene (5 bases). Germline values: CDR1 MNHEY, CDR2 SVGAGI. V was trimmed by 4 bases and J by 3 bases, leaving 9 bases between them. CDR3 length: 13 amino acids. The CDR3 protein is CASSSGHYYGYTF. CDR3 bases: TGTGCCAGCAGTTCAGGACACTACTATGGCTACACCTTC.

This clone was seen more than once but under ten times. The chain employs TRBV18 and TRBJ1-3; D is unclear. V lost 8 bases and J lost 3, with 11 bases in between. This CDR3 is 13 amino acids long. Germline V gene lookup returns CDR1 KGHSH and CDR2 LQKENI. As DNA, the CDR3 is TGTGCCAGCCCAAGGACGGATGGAAACACCATATATTTT. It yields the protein CASPRTDGNTIYF. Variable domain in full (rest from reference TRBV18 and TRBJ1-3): NAGVMQNPRHLVRRRGQEARLRCSPMKGHSHVYWYRQLPEEGLKFMVYLQKENIIDESGMPKERFSAEFPKEGPSILRIQQVVRGDSAAYFCASPRTDGNTIYFGEGSWLTVV.

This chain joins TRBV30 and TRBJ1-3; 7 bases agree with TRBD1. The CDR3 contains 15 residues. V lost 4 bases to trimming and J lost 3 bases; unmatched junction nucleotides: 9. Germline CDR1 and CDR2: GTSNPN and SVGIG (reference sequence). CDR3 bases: TGTGCCTGGACTCTCAGGGGGGGCGGTGGAAACACCATATATTTT. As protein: CAWTLRGGGGNTIYF.

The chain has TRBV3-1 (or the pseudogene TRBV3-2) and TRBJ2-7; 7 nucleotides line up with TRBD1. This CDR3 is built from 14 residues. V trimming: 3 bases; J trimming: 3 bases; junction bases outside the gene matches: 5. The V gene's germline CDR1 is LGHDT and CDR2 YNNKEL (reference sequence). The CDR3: CASSQWTGSYEQYF. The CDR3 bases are TGTGCCAGCAGCCAGTGGACAGGCAGCTACGAGCAGTACTTC.

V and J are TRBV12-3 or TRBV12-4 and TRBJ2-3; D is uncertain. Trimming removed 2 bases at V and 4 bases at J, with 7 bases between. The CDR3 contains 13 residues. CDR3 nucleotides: TGTGCCAGCAGTTTAAGAACCGCAGATACGCAGTATTTT. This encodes CASSLRTADTQYF.

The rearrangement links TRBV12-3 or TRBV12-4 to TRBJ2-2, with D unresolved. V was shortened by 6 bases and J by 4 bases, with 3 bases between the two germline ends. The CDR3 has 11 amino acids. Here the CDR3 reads CASSVTGELFF. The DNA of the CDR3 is TGTGCCAGCAGCGTCACCGGGGAGCTGTTTTTT.

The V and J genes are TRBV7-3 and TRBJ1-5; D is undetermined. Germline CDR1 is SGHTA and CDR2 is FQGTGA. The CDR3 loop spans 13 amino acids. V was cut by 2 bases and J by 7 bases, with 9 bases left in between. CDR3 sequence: CASSLSSKQPQHF. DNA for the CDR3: TGTGCCAGCAGCTTATCGTCGAAACAGCCCCAGCATTTT.

The CDR3 region is CASSRDRVQREAFF. Here the CDR3 DNA reads TGTGCCAGCAGCCGGGACAGGGTCCAACGCGAAGCTTTCTTT. The chain links TRBV7-2 to TRBJ1-1; the match to TRBD1 covers 9 bases. The CDR3 has 14 residues. J gave up 8 bases and V 5 bases, and 9 bases lay outside the gene matches. In germline, CDR1 is SGHTA, CDR2 FQGNSA.

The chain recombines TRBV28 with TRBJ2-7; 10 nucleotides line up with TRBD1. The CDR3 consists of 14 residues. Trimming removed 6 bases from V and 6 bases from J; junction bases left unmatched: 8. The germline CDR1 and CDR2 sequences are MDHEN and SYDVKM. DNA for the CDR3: TGTGCCAGCAGCTCGGGTGACAGGGGGCTCGAGCAGTACTTC. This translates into CASSSGDRGLEQYF.

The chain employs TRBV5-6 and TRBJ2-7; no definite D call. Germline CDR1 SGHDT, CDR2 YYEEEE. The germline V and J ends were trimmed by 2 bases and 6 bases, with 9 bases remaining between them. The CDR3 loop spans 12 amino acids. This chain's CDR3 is CASSFSNREQYF. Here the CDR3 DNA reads TGTGCCAGCAGCTTCAGTAACCGCGAGCAGTACTTC.

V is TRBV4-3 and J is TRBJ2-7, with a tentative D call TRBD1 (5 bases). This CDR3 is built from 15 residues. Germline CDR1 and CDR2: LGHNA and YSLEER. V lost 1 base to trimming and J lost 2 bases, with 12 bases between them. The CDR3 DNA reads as TGCGCCAGCAGCCAAGTTATCAAGGGGCCCTACGAGCAGTACTTC. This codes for CASSQVIKGPYEQYF.

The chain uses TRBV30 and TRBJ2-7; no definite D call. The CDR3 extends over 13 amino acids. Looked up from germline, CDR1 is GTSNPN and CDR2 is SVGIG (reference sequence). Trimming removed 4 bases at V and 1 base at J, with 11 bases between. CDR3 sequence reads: CAWKTRNSYEQYF. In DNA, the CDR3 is TGTGCCTGGAAGACAAGAAATTCCTACGAGCAGTACTTC.

The CDR3 region is CASSSKGGETSNQPQHF. CDR3 DNA sequence: TGTGCCAGCAGCTCAAAAGGGGGCGAGACGAGCAATCAGCCCCAGCATTTT. The gene calls are TRBV21-1 and TRBJ1-5; no DNA check was done on the table's D call, TRBD1. TRBV21-1 is listed as a pseudogene. The CDR3 has 17 amino acids.